Below, one T cell receptor (beta chain) is given with its context. Its target is not known. The data were taken from a study of T cell repertoires in cytomegalovirus infection. Study overall: Based on public TCR beta signatures, there were indications of CMV infection and of a matching HLA type. Study-wide results and limits: Frequencies of public TCR beta families were cumulated, and this identified carriers of CMV plus the relevant HLA. CMV-specific TCR beta clonotypes restricted by HLA-C dominated the ex vivo response.

V was clipped by 4 bases and J by 6 bases, with 13 bases between them. Germline V gene lookup returns CDR1 SQVTM and CDR2 ANQGSEA. The CDR3 runs 12 residues. One entry per CDR3 protein results from TCRdb running MiXCR on the reads. The sample includes around 330,000 distinct CDR3 sequences, roughly 15% of them seen just once. This receptor was taken from a human donor in good health (CMV status not recorded). Some clones in this sample may be carry-over from other donors' samples. Sequenced: PBMCs. V gene TRBV29-1 combines with J gene TRBJ2-7; D may be TRBD1 (7 bases). The CDR3 sequence is CSVGSGGGEQYF. The CDR3 region has the DNA TGCAGCGTTGGGTCAGGGGGAGGCGAGCAGTACTTC.